A single sample is the source of the 22 T cell receptor beta chains below, sequenced in a study of control samples from healthy donors and cancer patients. TCRdb's copy holds only in-frame clones and misses some; the assay was immunoSEQ multiplex PCR. The top ten clones hold just over 1% of a sample with about 160,000 clones, under 96% of them seen once. Specimen: blood. These receptors came from a woman in her twenties or thirties in good health.

This chain joins TRBV29-1 and TRBJ2-1; D ambiguous. Trimming stripped 6 bases from V and 3 bases from J, with 6 bases between. In germline, CDR1 is SQVTM, CDR2 ANQGSEA. There are 11 residues in the CDR3. DNA of the CDR3: TGCAGCGTAACCGACTACAATGAGCAGTTCTTC. Amino acids: CSVTDYNEQFF.

V is TRBV6-5 and J is TRBJ2-3, with 10 bases matching TRBD2. The CDR3 consists of 14 residues. V lost 2 bases and J lost 14; bases outside the gene matches: 10. Per germline, CDR1 MNHEY and CDR2 SVGAGI. CDR3 protein: CASSYESSGGVRYF. DNA of the CDR3: TGTGCCAGCAGTTACGAATCTAGCGGGGGAGTTAGGTATTTT.

The V call is TRBV10-1, the J call TRBJ2-7, with 7 bases matching TRBD1. CDR1 and CDR2 (germline): WNHNN, SYGVQD (reference sequence). The CDR3 totals 17 residues. The ends lost 5 bases at V and 3 bases at J; junction bases unmatched: 16. In DNA, the CDR3 is TGCGCCAGCAGTTACTTGCCGGGACAGAGTGATTACTACGAGCAGTACTTC. It yields the protein CASSYLPGQSDYYEQYF.

This chain links TRBV29-1 with TRBJ2-3; no clear D. Trimming shortened V by 4 bases and J by 3 bases, and 11 bases separated the two germline ends. This CDR3 comprises 13 residues. CDR1 is SQVTM, CDR2 ANQGSEA, per germline. The CDR3 DNA follows: TGCAGCGTTGGAACGGAGTTGACAGATACGCAGTATTTT. This encodes CSVGTELTDTQYF.

The chain couples TRBV27 to TRBJ2-1; weak D call: TRBD2 (6 bases). Germline V CDR1 and CDR2: MNHEY, SMNVEV (reference sequence). V gave up 5 bases and J gave up 2 bases, with 16 bases separating them. This CDR3 has 16 amino acids. The CDR3 sequence is CASSPRDSRAYNEQFF. DNA for the CDR3: TGTGCCAGCAGTCCACGGGACTCCCGCGCCTACAATGAGCAGTTCTTC.

The rearrangement uses TRBV3-1 (or the pseudogene TRBV3-2) and TRBJ2-3, with 9 bases fitting TRBD2. Germline CDR1 reads LGHDT; CDR2 reads YNNKEL (reference sequence). The CDR3 totals 16 residues. The J segment lost 4 bases and the V segment lost 3 bases, leaving 8 bases of the junction unmatched. This chain's CDR3 is CASSHFGGRAPDTQYF. CDR3 bases: TGTGCCAGCAGCCATTTCGGCGGGAGGGCCCCAGATACGCAGTATTTT.

V gene TRBV15 combines with J gene TRBJ1-1, with D maybe TRBD1 (5 bases). The CDR3 length is 15 residues. Germline V gene lookup returns CDR1 LNHNV and CDR2 YYDKDF (reference sequence). The ends were cut back, 1 base at V and 1 base at J, with 10 bases in the middle. CDR3 coding DNA: TGTGCCACCAGCAGAGCAGACAGTCGGAACACTGAAGCTTTCTTT. Protein sequence: CATSRADSRNTEAFF.

A single count supports this clone. This rearrangement joins TRBV29-1 to TRBJ1-2; no reliable D call. V lost 6 bases and J lost 8, with 13 bases in between. CDR1 is SQVTM and CDR2 is ANQGSEA in the germline V gene. The CDR3 is made up of 11 amino acids. DNA of the CDR3: TGCAGCGTCCGGGGTATCAAGGGCTACACCTTC. The encoded protein is CSVRGIKGYTF.

The chain links TRBV5-6 to TRBJ1-6, with TRBD1 identical over 7 bases. Germline assignment: CDR1 SGHDT and CDR2 YYEEEE. Unmatched junction bases numbered 5, after V lost 1 base and J lost 7 bases. CDR3 length: 15 amino acids. CDR3 region: CASSLRGGKNSPLHF. The CDR3 nucleotides read TGTGCCAGCAGCTTGCGAGGGGGCAAGAATTCACCCCTCCACTTT.

The chain uses TRBV15 and TRBJ2-4; 7 bases agree with TRBD1. Germline assignment: CDR1 LNHNV and CDR2 YYDKDF (reference sequence). J gave up 0 bases and V 3 bases, and 11 bases lay outside the gene matches. The CDR3 loop spans 18 amino acids. CDR3 sequence: CATSRTGTAGLAKNIQYF. CDR3 DNA sequence: TGTGCCACCAGCAGGACCGGGACAGCTGGACTAGCCAAAAACATTCAGTACTTC.

This clone was found a few times. V is TRBV12-2 and J is TRBJ1-6. TRBV12-2 is annotated as a pseudogene. The CDR3 extends over 13 amino acids. DNA of the CDR3: TGTGCAAGTTGCTGGGGGTATAGTTCACCCCTCCACTTT. This sequence encodes CASCWGYSSPLHF.

About this clone: The junction and the germline gene differ at one end; a read error may be behind it. The chain carries TRBV27 and TRBJ2-7, with 8 bases lining up with TRBD1. This CDR3 comprises 15 residues. Germline-derived CDR1 and CDR2 are MNHEY and SMNVEV (reference sequence). CDR3 loop: CASSLSAGGLGEQYF. The CDR3 DNA reads TGTGCCAGCAGTCTATCGGCAGGGGGCTTGGGGGAGCAGTACTTC.

In regard to this clone: Germline and junction disagree at one end, which may indicate a read error. The chain has TRBV3-1 (or the pseudogene TRBV3-2) and TRBJ1-2; D is undetermined. CDR1 and CDR2 from the germline V gene are LGHDT and YNNKEL (reference sequence). The CDR3 spans 13 residues. The CDR3 region has the DNA TGTGCCAGCAGTCAAGTTATAGGCTATGGCTACACCTTC. Amino acids: CASSQVIGYGYTF.

A few counts support this clone. The rearrangement uses TRBV10-3 and TRBJ2-1, with 11 bases lining up with TRBD2. V lost 4 bases, J lost 6 bases, and 8 bases stayed unmatched. The CDR3 is 16 amino acids. The germline gives CDR1 ENHRY, CDR2 SYGVKD. CDR3 sequence reads: CAISAGTSGKFNEQFF. The CDR3 DNA reads as TGTGCCATCAGTGCCGGGACTAGCGGTAAATTCAATGAGCAGTTCTTC.

This clone showed up just once. V and J are TRBV7-8 and TRBJ2-1; TRBD2 agrees at 10 bases. V trimming: 5 bases; J trimming: 7 bases; junction bases outside the gene matches: 17. From germline, CDR1 is SGHVS and CDR2 FQNEAQ. The CDR3 sequence is 18 residues long. The CDR3 DNA reads as TGTGCCAGCAGCGACGGCGGGACTAGCGATCCTTCTTTGAATGAGCAGTTCTTC. Residues: CASSDGGTSDPSLNEQFF.

This chain uses TRBV2 with TRBJ1-2; no reliable D call. The CDR3 length is 13 residues. CDR1 is SNHLY and CDR2 is FYNNEI in the germline V gene. Trimming pared 6 bases from V and 7 bases from J, leaving 15 bases between. This chain's CDR3 is CASRTEVGRGYTF. In DNA form, the CDR3 reads TGTGCCAGCAGAACAGAGGTCGGACGTGGCTACACCTTC.

The rearrangement joins TRBV6-5 to TRBJ1-1; D unresolved. Deletions cut 6 bases from V and 2 bases from J, with 4 bases between. This CDR3 is built from 11 residues. Looked up from germline, CDR1 is MNHEY and CDR2 is SVGAGI. CDR3 region: CASRYNTEAFF. The CDR3 DNA is TGTGCCAGCAGATATAACACTGAAGCTTTCTTT.

The genes are TRBV29-1 and TRBJ2-7; 7 bases match TRBD2. Germline V lookup: CDR1 SQVTM, CDR2 ANQGSEA. V trimming: 4 bases; J trimming: 7 bases; junction bases outside the gene matches: 7. This CDR3 contains 12 residues. The CDR3 region is CSVAAGRGEQYF. DNA of the CDR3: TGCAGCGTTGCGGCAGGGAGGGGAGAGCAGTACTTC.

A single count supports this clone. The chain links TRBV4-1 to TRBJ1-3; no clear D gene. The CDR3 extends over 14 amino acids. CDR1 is MGHRA and CDR2 is YSYEKL in the germline V gene. The V end lost 0 bases, the J end lost 4 bases, and 7 bases lay between the germline ends. The CDR3 region has the DNA TGCGCCAGCAGCCAAGATCTCGGGGGAAACACCATATATTTT. Amino acids: CASSQDLGGNTIYF.

This sequence joins TRBV2 and TRBJ1-3, with D maybe TRBD1 (5 bases). Trimming stripped 4 bases from V and 0 bases from J, with 10 bases between. The CDR3 spans 15 residues. Germline loops: CDR1 SNHLY, CDR2 FYNNEI. The CDR3 region is CASSGTSSSGNTIYF. Here the CDR3 DNA reads TGTGCCAGCAGTGGGACATCAAGCTCTGGAAACACCATATATTTT.

The V call is TRBV2, the J call TRBJ1-2; D unclear. Germline CDR1 SNHLY, CDR2 FYNNEI. Trimming removed 7 bases from V and 8 bases from J, with 20 bases in between. The CDR3 is 14 residues long. CDR3 protein: CASKAEPPNRGYTF. The CDR3 coding sequence is TGTGCCAGCAAGGCAGAGCCCCCCAATCGCGGCTACACCTTC.

The rearrangement joins TRBV4-1 to TRBJ1-4, with TRBD1 matching 7 bases. Germline V gene data show CDR1 as MGHRA and CDR2 as YSYEKL. V shed 0 bases, J shed 0 bases, and the junction held 4 bases outside the gene matches. The CDR3 consists of 17 residues. The chain's CDR3 is CASSQDPTGPTNEKLFF. In DNA, the CDR3 is TGCGCCAGCAGCCAAGACCCGACAGGGCCAACTAATGAAAAACTGTTTTTT.